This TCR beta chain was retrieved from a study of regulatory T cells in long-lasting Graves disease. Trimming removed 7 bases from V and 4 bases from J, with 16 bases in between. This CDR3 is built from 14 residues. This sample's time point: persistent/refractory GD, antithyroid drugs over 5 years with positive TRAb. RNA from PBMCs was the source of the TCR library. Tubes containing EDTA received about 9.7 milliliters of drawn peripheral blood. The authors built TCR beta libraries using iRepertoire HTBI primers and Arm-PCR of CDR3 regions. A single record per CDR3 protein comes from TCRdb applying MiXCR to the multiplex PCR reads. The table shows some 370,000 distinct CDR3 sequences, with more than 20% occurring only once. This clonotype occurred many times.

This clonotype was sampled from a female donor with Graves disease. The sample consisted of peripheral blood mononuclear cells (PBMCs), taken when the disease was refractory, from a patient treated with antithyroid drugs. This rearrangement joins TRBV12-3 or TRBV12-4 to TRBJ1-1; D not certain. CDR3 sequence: CASTPWGASTEAFF. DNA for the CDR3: TGTGCCAGCACCCCTTGGGGTGCCAGCACTGAAGCTTTCTTT.